This T cell receptor (beta chain) is drawn from a study of CD8+CD57+ T cells in acquired aplastic anemia. Study as a whole: The average for DNA from sorted CD4+ and CD8+ cells was roughly 3 ug. Healthy donor CD4+ samples were sequenced to a depth that averaged about 11 million reads.

Researchers used genomic DNA as the template to profile TCR beta VDJ and CDR3. TCRdb re-called the reads through MiXCR, storing one row per CDR3 protein. Of 150,000 or so distinct CDR3 sequences listed, about 64% are singletons. Germline values: CDR1 SGHDT, CDR2 YYEEEE. The V end lost 4 bases, the J end lost 4 bases, and 9 bases lay between the germline ends. The CDR3 totals 13 residues. Notes on the study in general: Around 30 sequences, all CD8+ CDR3, were shared between patients and controls. CD8+ Simpson's diversity in patients was not significantly different from that in controls.

As for this clonotype: Its antigen is unknown.

The J gene is TRBJ1-3, the V gene TRBV5-6; D unresolved. The sequence was collected from a human donor in good health. The sample taken for sequencing was sorted CD4+, CD8+, or CD8+CD57+ T cells (not recorded which) from PBMCs. The CDR3 DNA sequence: TGTGCCAGCAGCGCGCAAGCCGGAAACACCATATATTTT. It specifies CASSAQAGNTIYF.